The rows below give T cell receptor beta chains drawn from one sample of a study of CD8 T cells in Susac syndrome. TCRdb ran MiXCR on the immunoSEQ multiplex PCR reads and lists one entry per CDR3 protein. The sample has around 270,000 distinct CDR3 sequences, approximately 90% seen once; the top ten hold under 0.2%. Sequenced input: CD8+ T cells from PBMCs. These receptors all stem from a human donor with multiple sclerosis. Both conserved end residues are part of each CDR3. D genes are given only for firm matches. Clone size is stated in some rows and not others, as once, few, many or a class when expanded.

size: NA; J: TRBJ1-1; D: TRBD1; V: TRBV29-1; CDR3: CSVEPDRAGEAFF; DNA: TGCAGCGTTGAACCGGACAGGGCCGGGGAAGCTTTCTTT
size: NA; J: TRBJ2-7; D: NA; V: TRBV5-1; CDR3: CASSLENRPPYEQYF; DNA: TGCGCCAGCAGCTTGGAAAATCGACCGCCCTACGAGCAGTACTTC
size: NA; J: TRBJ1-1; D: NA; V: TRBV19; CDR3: CASSVGQLNTEAFF; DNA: TGTGCCAGTAGTGTTGGCCAGTTGAACACTGAAGCTTTCTTT
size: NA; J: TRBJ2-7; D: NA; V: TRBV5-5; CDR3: CASSWYGSYEQYF; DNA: TGTGCCAGCAGCTGGTACGGCTCCTACGAGCAGTACTTC
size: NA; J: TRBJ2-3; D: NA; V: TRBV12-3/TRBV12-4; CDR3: CASSLGREFTDTQYF; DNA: TGTGCCAGCAGTTTAGGCAGGGAATTCACAGATACGCAGTATTTT
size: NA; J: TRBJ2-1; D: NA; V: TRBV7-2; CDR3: CASSYISVQKNNEQFF; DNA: TGTGCCAGCAGCTACATCTCGGTCCAAAAAAACAATGAGCAGTTCTTC
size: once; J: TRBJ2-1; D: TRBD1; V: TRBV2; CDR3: CASIPIATGEYGDEQFF; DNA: TGTGCCAGCATCCCGATCGCAACAGGGGAATATGGGGATGAGCAGTTCTTC
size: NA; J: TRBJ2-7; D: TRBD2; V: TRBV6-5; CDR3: CASSPGGENYEQYF; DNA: TGTGCCAGCAGCCCCGGGGGGGAAAACTACGAGCAGTACTTC
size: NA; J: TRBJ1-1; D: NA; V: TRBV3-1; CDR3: CASSQEDPGGDPEAFF; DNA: TGTGCCAGCAGCCAAGAGGATCCGGGGGGGGATCCTGAAGCTTTCTTT
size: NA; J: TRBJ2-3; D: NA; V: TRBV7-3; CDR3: CASSFTPGTTDTQYF; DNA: TGTGCCAGCAGCTTTACACCGGGAACCACAGATACGCAGTATTTT
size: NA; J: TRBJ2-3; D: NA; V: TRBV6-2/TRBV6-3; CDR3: CASSYFRDTQYF; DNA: TGTGCCAGCAGTTACTTTCGAGATACGCAGTATTTT
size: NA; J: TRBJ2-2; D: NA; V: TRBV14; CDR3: CASSQDFSTGELFF; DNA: TGTGCCAGCAGCCAAGATTTTAGCACCGGGGAGCTGTTTTTT
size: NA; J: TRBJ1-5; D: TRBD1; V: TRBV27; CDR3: CASSFQGGQQPQHF; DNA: TGTGCCAGCAGTTTTCAGGGGGGGCAGCAGCCCCAGCATTTT
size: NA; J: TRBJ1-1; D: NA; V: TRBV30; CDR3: CAWRRDIDTEAFF; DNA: TGTGCCTGGAGGCGGGACATAGACACTGAAGCTTTCTTT
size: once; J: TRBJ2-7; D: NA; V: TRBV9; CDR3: CASSASLKGASYEQYF; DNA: TGTGCCAGCAGCGCCTCTCTTAAAGGCGCCTCCTACGAGCAGTACTTC
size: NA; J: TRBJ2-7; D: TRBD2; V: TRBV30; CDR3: CAWSDDRGLAGVAEGYEQYF; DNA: TGTGCCTGGAGTGACGACCGGGGACTAGCGGGAGTAGCGGAGGGCTACGAGCAGTACTTC
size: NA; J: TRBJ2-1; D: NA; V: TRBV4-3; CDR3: CASSQDRSRYNEQFF; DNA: TGCGCCAGCAGCCAAGATCGTAGCCGCTACAATGAGCAGTTCTTC
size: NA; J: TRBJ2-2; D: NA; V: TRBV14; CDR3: CASSLQSPGELFF; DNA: TGTGCCAGCAGCCTACAGAGTCCCGGGGAGCTGTTTTTT
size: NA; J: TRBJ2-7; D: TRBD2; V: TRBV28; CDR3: CASSLALGGGEQYF; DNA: TGTGCCAGCAGTTTAGCCCTGGGGGGGGGCGAGCAGTACTTC
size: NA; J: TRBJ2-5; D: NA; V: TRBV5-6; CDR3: CASSLARGAQETQYF; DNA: TGTGCCAGCAGCTTGGCCAGAGGGGCTCAAGAGACCCAGTACTTC
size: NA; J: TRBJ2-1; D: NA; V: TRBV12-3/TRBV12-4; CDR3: CASSRLGRYHEQFF; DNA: TGTGCCAGCAGCCGCCTAGGAAGATACCATGAGCAGTTCTTC
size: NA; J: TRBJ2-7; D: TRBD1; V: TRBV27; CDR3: CASVPSVGQVAYEQYF; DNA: TGTGCCAGCGTTCCGAGCGTGGGACAGGTCGCTTACGAGCAGTACTTC
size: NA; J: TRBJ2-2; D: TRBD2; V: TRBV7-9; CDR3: CASSLPGGGTGELFF; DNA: TGTGCCAGCAGCCTACCGGGGGGTGGCACCGGGGAGCTGTTTTTT
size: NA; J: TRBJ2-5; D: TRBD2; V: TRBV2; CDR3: CASSEMGEGSQETQYF; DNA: TGTGCCAGCAGTGAGATGGGGGAGGGAAGCCAAGAGACCCAGTACTTC
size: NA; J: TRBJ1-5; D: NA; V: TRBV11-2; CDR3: CASSLAGGGQPQHF; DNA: TGTGCCAGCAGCTTGGCCGGGGGCGGTCAGCCCCAGCATTTT
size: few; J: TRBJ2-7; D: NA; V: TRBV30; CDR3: CAWSAGRTAWDEQYF; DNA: TGTGCCTGGAGCGCAGGGAGGACTGCATGGGACGAGCAGTACTTC
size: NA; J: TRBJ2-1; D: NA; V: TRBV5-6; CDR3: CASSLGPSNEQFF; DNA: TGTGCCAGCAGCTTGGGTCCAAGCAATGAGCAGTTCTTC
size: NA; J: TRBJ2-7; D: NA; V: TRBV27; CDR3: CASSAYEHYF; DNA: TGTGCCAGCTCCGCCTACGAGCATTACTTC
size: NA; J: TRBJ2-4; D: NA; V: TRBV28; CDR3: CASSLGATRRDIQYF; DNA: TGTGCCAGCAGTTTAGGGGCCACTCGCCGGGACATTCAGTACTTC
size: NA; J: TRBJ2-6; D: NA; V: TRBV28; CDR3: CASSTADPTSGANVLTF; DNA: TGTGCCAGCAGTACGGCGGACCCCACCTCTGGGGCCAACGTCCTGACTTTC
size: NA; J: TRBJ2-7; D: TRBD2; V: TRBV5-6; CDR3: CASSLDPSGRYEQYF; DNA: TGTGCCAGCAGCTTGGATCCTAGCGGGAGGTACGAGCAGTACTTC
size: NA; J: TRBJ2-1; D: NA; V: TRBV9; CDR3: CASSLPLSSSYNEQFF; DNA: TGTGCCAGTAGCCTCCCTCTGTCAAGCTCCTACAATGAGCAGTTCTTC
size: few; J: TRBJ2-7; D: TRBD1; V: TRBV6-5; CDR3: CASSYTGGYEQYF; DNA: TGTGCCAGCAGTTACACAGGGGGCTACGAGCAGTACTTC
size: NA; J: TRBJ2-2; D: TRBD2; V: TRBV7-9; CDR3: CASSSRLAGGPGELFF; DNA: TGTGCCAGCAGCTCCCGACTGGCGGGAGGCCCCGGGGAGCTGTTTTTT
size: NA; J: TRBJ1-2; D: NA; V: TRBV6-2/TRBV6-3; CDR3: CASSIRGNYGYTF; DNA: TGTGCCAGCAGTATTAGGGGCAACTATGGCTACACCTTC
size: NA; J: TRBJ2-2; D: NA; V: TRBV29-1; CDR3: CSVDLGPGELFF; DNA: TGCAGCGTTGACTTGGGCCCCGGGGAGCTGTTTTTT
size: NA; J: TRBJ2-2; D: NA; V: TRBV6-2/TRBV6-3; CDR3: CASTPWRGTGTGELFF; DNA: TGTGCCAGCACCCCCTGGCGGGGGACAGGCACCGGGGAGCTGTTTTTT
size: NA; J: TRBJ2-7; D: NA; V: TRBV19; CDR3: CASSTRAEESSYEQYF; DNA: TGTGCCAGTAGTACACGCGCCGAAGAGAGCTCCTACGAGCAGTACTTC
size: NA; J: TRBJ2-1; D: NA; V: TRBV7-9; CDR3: CASSFGSSYNEQFF; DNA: TGTGCCAGCAGCTTTGGGAGCTCCTACAATGAGCAGTTCTTC
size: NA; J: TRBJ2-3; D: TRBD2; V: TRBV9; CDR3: CVSSPGTSGTDTQYF; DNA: TGTGTCAGCAGCCCAGGGACTAGCGGTACAGATACGCAGTATTTT
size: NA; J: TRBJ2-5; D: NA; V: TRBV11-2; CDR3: CASSLEGGGEETQYF; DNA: TGTGCCAGCAGCTTAGAAGGGGGGGGAGAAGAGACCCAGTACTTC
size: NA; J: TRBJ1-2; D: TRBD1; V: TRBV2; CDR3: CASIGTGGDYGYTF; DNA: TGTGCCAGCATTGGGACAGGGGGCGACTATGGCTACACCTTC